This TCR beta chain was documented in a study of neoadjuvant nivolumab and ipilimumab in lung cancer. With respect to this clone: The antigen is not known.

This CDR3 has 14 residues. V trimming: 5 bases; J trimming: 7 bases; junction bases outside the gene matches: 4. Germline lookup yields CDR1 SEHNR and CDR2 FQNEAQ (reference sequence). General observations from the study: Pathologic regression was not significantly tied to TCR clonality. Pretherapy blood TCR richness correlated positively with resected tumor richness.

Repertoires were generated with immunoSEQ multiplex PCR, while TCRdb's copy carries only in-frame clones and drops some. In the table there are 20,000 to 25,000 clones, more than 70% of which are singletons. The chain has TRBV7-9 and TRBJ2-5; 13 nucleotides align to TRBD2. Sequenced here: peripheral blood, sampled before neoadjuvant nivolumab, alone or with ipilimumab. This sequence was found in an adult with non-small cell lung cancer. The CDR3 DNA sequence: TGTGCCAGCAGCCCTGGGACTAGCGGGATGACCCAGTACTTC. This gives the protein CASSPGTSGMTQYF.